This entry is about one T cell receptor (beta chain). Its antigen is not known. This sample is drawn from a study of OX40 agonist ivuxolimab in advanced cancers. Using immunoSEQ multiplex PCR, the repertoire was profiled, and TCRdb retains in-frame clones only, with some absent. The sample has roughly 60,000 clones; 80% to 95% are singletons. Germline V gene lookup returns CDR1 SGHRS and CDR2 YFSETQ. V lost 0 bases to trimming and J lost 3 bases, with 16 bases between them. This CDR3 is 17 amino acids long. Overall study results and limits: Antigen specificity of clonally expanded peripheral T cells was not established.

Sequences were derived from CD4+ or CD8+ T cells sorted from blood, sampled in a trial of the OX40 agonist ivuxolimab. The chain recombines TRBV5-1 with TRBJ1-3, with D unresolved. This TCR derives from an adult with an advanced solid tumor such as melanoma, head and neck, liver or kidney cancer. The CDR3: CASSLAPGYSGGNTIYF. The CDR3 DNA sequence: TGCGCCAGCAGCTTGGCCCCTGGGTATTCGGGTGGAAACACCATATATTTT. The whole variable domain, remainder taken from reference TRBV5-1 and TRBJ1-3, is KAGVTQTPRYLIKTRGQQVTLSCSPISGHRSVSWYQQTPGQGLQFLFEYFSETQRNKGNFPGRFSGRQFSNSRSEMNVSTLELGDSALYLCASSLAPGYSGGNTIYFGEGSWLTVV.